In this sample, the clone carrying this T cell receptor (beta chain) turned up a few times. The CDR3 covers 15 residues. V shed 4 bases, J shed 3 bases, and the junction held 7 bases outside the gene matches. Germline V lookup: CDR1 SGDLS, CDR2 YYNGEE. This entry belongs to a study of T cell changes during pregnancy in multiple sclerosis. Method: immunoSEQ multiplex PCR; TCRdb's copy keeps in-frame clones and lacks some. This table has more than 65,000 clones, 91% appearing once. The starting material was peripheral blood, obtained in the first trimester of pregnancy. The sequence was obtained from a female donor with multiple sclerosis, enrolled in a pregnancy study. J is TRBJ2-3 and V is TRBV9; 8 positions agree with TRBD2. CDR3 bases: TGTGCCAGCAGCCCGCGGGGGGTATTGACAGATACGCAGTATTTT. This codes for CASSPRGVLTDTQYF.